This T cell receptor (beta chain) was profiled in a study of T cells in localized non-small cell lung cancer. Findings of the study overall: The study detected a median roughly 57 of the top 100 tumor clones in adjacent lung. Longer overall survival accompanied higher blood T cell density. Tumor samples were not multi-region, leaving intratumor heterogeneity unexcluded. Of the tissues analyzed, uninvolved adjacent lung showed maximal T cell clonality, greater than tumor.

A remark on this clone: Antigen unknown.

Using immunoSEQ multiplex PCR, the repertoire was profiled, and TCRdb retains in-frame clones only, with some absent. The table records around 19,000 clones, roughly nine tenths of them present only once. Germline V CDR1 and CDR2: SGHDT, YYEEEE. CDR3 length: 17 amino acids. Unmatched junction bases numbered 4, after V lost 1 base and J lost 1 base. This chain connects TRBV5-6 to TRBJ1-6, with 8 positions matching TRBD1. This receptor was taken from a woman aged 40-69 years with stage I lung adenocarcinoma. The source material was peripheral blood, sampled before any cancer treatment. The CDR3: CASSLTTGVSYNSPLHF. CDR3 bases: TGTGCCAGCAGCTTGACGACAGGGGTTTCCTATAATTCACCCCTCCACTTT.